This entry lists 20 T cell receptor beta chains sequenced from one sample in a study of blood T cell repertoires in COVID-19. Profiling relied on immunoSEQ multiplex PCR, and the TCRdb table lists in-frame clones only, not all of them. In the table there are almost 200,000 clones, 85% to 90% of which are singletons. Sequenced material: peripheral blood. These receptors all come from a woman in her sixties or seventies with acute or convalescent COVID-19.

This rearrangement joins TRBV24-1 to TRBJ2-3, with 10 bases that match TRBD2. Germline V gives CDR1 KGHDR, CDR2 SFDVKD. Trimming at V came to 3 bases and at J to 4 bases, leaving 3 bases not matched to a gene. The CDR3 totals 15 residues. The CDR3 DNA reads TGTGCCACCAGTGATCACAGCGGGGGGGCAGATACGCAGTATTTT. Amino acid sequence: CATSDHSGGADTQYF.

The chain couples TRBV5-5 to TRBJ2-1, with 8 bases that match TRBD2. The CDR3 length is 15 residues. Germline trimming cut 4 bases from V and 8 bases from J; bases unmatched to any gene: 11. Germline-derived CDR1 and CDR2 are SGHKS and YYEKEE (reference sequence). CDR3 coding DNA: TGTGCCAGCAGCCTGCGGGGACTAGTAACAGATGAGCAGTTCTTC. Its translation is CASSLRGLVTDEQFF. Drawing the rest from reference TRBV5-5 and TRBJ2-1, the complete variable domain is DAGVTQSPTHLIKTRGQQVTLRCSPISGHKSVSWYQQVLGQGPQFIFQYYEKEERGRGNFPDRFSARQFPNYSSELNVNALLLGDSALYLCASSLRGLVTDEQFFGPGTRLTVL.

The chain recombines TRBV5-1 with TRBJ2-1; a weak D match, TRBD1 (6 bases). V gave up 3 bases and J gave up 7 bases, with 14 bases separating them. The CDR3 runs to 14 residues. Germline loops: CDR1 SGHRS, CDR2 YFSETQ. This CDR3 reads CASSWGHIENEQFF. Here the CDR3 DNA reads TGCGCCAGCAGCTGGGGACATATAGAAAATGAGCAGTTCTTC.

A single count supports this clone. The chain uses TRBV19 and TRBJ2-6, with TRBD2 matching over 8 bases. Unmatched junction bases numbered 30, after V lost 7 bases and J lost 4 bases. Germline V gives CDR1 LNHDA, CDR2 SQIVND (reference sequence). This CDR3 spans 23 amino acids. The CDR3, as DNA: TGTGCCAGTAACATCGGGAGGGGAATCGGGACGCACGGGGGGGCGACGGGGGCCAACGTCCTGACTTTC. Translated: CASNIGRGIGTHGGATGANVLTF.

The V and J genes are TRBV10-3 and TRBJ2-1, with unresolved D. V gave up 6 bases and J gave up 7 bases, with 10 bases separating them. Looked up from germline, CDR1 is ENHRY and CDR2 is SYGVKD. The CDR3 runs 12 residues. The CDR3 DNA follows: TGTGCCATCAGCCGAACTAATAATGAGCAGTTCTTC. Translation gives CAISRTNNEQFF.

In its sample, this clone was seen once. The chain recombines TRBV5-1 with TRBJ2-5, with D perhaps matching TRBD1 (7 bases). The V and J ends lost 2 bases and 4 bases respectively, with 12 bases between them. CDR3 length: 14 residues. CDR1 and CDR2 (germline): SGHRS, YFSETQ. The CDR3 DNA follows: TGCGCCAGCAGCTTCAACAGGGGAGGAGAGACCCAGTACTTC. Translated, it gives CASSFNRGGETQYF.

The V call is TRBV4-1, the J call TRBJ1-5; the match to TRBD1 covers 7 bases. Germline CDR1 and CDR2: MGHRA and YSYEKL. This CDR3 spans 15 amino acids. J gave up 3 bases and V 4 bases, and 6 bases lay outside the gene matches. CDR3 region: CASSRLDRDNQPQHF. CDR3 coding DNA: TGCGCCAGCAGCCGACTCGACAGGGACAATCAGCCCCAGCATTTT.

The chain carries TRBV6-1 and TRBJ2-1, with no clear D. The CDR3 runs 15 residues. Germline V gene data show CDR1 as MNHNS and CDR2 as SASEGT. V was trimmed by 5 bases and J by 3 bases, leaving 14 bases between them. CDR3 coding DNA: TGTGCCAGCAGTAACCTCGACTCCTACTACAATGAGCAGTTCTTC. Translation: CASSNLDSYYNEQFF.

The CDR3 is CASSWGGNTEAFF. The CDR3 DNA reads as TGTGCCAGCAGTTGGGGGGGGAACACTGAAGCTTTCTTT. The chain links TRBV12-3 or TRBV12-4 to TRBJ1-1; possibly TRBD1 for D (5 bases). V was trimmed by 4 bases and J by 1 base, leaving 7 bases between them. The length of the CDR3 is 13 residues.

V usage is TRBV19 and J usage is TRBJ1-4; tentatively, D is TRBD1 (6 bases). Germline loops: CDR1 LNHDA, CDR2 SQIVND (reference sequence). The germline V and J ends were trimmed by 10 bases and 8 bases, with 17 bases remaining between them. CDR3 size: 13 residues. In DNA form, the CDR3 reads TGTGCCACCCGACAGGTCGGGGCGGAAAAACTGTTTTTT. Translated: CATRQVGAEKLFF.

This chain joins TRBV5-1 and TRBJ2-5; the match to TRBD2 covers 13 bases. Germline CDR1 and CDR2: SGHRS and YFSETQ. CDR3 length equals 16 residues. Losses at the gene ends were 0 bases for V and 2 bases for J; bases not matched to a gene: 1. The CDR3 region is CASSLGLAGGQETQYF. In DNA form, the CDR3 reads TGCGCCAGCAGCTTGGGACTAGCGGGGGGTCAAGAGACCCAGTACTTC.

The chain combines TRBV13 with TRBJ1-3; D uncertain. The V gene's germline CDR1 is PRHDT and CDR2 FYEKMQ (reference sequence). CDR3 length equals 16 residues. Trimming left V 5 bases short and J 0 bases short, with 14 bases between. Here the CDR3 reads CASSEEQANSGNTIYF. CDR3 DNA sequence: TGTGCCAGCAGCGAAGAGCAGGCGAACTCTGGAAACACCATATATTTT.

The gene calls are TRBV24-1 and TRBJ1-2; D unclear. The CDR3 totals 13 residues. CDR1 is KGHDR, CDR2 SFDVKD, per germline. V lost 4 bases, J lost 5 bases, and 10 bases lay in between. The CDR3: CATSENQLYGYTF. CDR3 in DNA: TGTGCCACCAGTGAAAATCAACTTTATGGCTACACCTTC.

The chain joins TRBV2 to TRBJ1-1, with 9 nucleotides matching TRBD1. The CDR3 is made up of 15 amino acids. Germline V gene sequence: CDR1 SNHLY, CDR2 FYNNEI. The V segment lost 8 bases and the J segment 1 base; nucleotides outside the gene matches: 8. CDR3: CASYPGTGTNTEAFF. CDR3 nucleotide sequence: TGTGCCAGCTATCCCGGGACAGGGACGAACACTGAAGCTTTCTTT.

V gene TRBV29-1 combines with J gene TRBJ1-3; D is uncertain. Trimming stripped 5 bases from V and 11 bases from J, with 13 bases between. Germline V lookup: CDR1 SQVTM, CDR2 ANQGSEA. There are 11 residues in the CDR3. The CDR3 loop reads CSVKLPPAIYF. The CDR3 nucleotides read TGCAGCGTTAAACTTCCGCCGGCCATATATTTT.

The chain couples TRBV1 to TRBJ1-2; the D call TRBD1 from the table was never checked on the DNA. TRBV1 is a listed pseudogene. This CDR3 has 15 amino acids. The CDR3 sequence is CTSSRTHSANYGYTF. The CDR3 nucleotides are TGCACCAGCAGCCGCACACATTCAGCTAACTATGGCTACACCTTC.

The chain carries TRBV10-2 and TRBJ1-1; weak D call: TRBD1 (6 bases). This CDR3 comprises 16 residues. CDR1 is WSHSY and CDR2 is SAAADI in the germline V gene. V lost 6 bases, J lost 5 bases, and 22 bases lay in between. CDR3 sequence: CASSDIFQGWKTEAFF. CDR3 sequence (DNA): TGCGCCAGCAGCGACATATTTCAGGGGTGGAAAACTGAAGCTTTCTTT.

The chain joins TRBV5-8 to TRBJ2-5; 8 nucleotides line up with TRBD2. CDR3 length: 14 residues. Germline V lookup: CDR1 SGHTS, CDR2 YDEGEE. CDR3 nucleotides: TGTGCGGAGGCTAGCGGGTTGGGGAGAGAGACCCAGTACTTC. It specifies CAEASGLGRETQYF.

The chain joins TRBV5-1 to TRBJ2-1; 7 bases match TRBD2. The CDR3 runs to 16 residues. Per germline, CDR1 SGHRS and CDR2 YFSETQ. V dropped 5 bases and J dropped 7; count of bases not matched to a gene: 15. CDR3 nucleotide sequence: TGCGCCAGCAGATCCTCTAGCGGACTAAAAGAGAATGAGCAGTTCTTC. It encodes CASRSSSGLKENEQFF. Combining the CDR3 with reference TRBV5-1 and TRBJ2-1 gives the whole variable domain KAGVTQTPRYLIKTRGQQVTLSCSPISGHRSVSWYQQTPGQGLQFLFEYFSETQRNKGNFPGRFSGRQFSNSRSEMNVSTLELGDSALYLCASRSSSGLKENEQFFGPGTRLTVL.

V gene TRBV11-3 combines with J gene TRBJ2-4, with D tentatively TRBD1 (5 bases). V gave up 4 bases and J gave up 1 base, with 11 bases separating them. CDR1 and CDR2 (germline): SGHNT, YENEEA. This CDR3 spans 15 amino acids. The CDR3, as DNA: TGTGCCAGCAGCTCCAAGGGGTTGGCCAAAAACATTCAGTACTTC. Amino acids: CASSSKGLAKNIQYF.